The rows below give T cell receptor beta chains drawn from one sample of a study of shared clonotypes between healthy human individuals. The protocol was immunoSEQ multiplex PCR, while the TCRdb copy is restricted to in-frame clones and leaves out a portion. This sample has more than 2 million clones, with roughly 94% found just once. The material sequenced was naive CD4+ T cells sorted from blood. The source of these receptors is a man in his late teens or twenties in good health. CDR3s include the opening cysteine and the closing phenylalanine or tryptophan. The D gene is left open where the match is weak. Not every row has a clone size; where given, it reads once, few, many or a size class.

cdr3_length: 14
v_call: TRBV5-1
j_call: TRBJ2-5
d_call: TRBD2
clone_size: .
cdr3_nt: TGCGCCAGCGGGGGACTAGCGGGAGGAGAGACCCAGTACTTC
cdr3_aa: CASGGLAGGETQYF

cdr3_length: 13
v_call: TRBV10-3
j_call: TRBJ2-2
d_call: .
clone_size: once
cdr3_nt: TGTGCCATCAGTCCCAGGAACACCGGGGAGCTGTTTTTT
cdr3_aa: CAISPRNTGELFF

cdr3_length: 14
v_call: TRBV6-5
j_call: TRBJ2-1
d_call: TRBD2
clone_size: .
cdr3_nt: TGTGCCAGCTGCGCGGGCGGGAGAAGGAATGAGCAGTTCTTC
cdr3_aa: CASCAGGRRNEQFF

cdr3_length: 14
v_call: TRBV7-2
j_call: TRBJ1-5
d_call: .
clone_size: .
cdr3_nt: TGTGCCAGCAGCCCACAGGGTAGCAATCAGCCCCAGCATTTT
cdr3_aa: CASSPQGSNQPQHF

cdr3_length: 12
v_call: TRBV6-6
j_call: TRBJ1-1
d_call: .
clone_size: .
cdr3_nt: TGTGCCAGCAGTTATGGGGGCACTGAAGCTTTCTTT
cdr3_aa: CASSYGGTEAFF

cdr3_length: 16
v_call: TRBV4-1
j_call: TRBJ1-2
d_call: TRBD1
clone_size: few
cdr3_nt: TGCGCCAGCAGCCAAGGAGAGGCAGGGGGATGGAGTGGCTACACCTTC
cdr3_aa: CASSQGEAGGWSGYTF

cdr3_length: 12
v_call: TRBV10-1
j_call: TRBJ2-7
d_call: .
clone_size: once
cdr3_nt: TGCGCCAGCAGCTTAGCCGAAGGGGAGCAGTACTTC
cdr3_aa: CASSLAEGEQYF

cdr3_length: 14
v_call: TRBV6-1
j_call: TRBJ2-1
d_call: TRBD1
clone_size: .
cdr3_nt: TGTGCCAGCAGAGGACAGGGGGCCGTCAATGAGCAGTTCTTC
cdr3_aa: CASRGQGAVNEQFF

cdr3_length: 15
v_call: TRBV7-9
j_call: TRBJ1-3
d_call: .
clone_size: .
cdr3_nt: TGTGCCAGCAGCTTAGGGTCCGGGTTTGGAAACACCATATATTTT
cdr3_aa: CASSLGSGFGNTIYF

cdr3_length: 15
v_call: TRBV11-1
j_call: TRBJ2-2
d_call: TRBD1
clone_size: .
cdr3_nt: TGTGCCAGCTACTCGGGACAGAAGAACACCGGGGAGCTGTTTTTT
cdr3_aa: CASYSGQKNTGELFF

cdr3_length: 14
v_call: TRBV5-1
j_call: TRBJ1-1
d_call: .
clone_size: .
cdr3_nt: TGCGCCAGCAGCCCCGCAGGGACTGGTGCTGAAGCTTTCTTT
cdr3_aa: CASSPAGTGAEAFF

cdr3_length: 13
v_call: TRBV25-1
j_call: TRBJ2-7
d_call: .
clone_size: .
cdr3_nt: TGTGCCAGTAATCGGGGTGGGTCGTACGAGCAGTACTTC
cdr3_aa: CASNRGGSYEQYF

cdr3_length: 18
v_call: TRBV28
j_call: TRBJ2-7
d_call: TRBD2
clone_size: .
cdr3_nt: TGTGCCAGCAGTTTAATCTTTTCGACTAGCCGTCTCTCCTACGAGCAGTACTTC
cdr3_aa: CASSLIFSTSRLSYEQYF

cdr3_length: 14
v_call: TRBV18
j_call: TRBJ2-7
d_call: .
clone_size: .
cdr3_nt: TGTGCCAGCTCACCGATCCAGGAGTTAGGGGAGCAGTACTTC
cdr3_aa: CASSPIQELGEQYF

cdr3_length: 15
v_call: TRBV28
j_call: TRBJ2-1
d_call: .
clone_size: .
cdr3_nt: TGTGCCAGCACCACCGGGTTCAGGGGAGGCAATGAGCAGTTCTTC
cdr3_aa: CASTTGFRGGNEQFF

cdr3_length: 14
v_call: TRBV7-9
j_call: TRBJ2-3
d_call: .
clone_size: .
cdr3_nt: TGTGCCAGTAACCGGGACATCAGCACAGATACGCAGTATTTT
cdr3_aa: CASNRDISTDTQYF

cdr3_length: 16
v_call: TRBV4-3
j_call: TRBJ2-5
d_call: TRBD2
clone_size: .
cdr3_nt: TGCGCCAGCAGCACCACCGGGACTAGTGGCCAAGAGACCCAGTACTTC
cdr3_aa: CASSTTGTSGQETQYF

cdr3_length: 15
v_call: TRBV30
j_call: TRBJ2-7
d_call: .
clone_size: .
cdr3_nt: TGTGCCTGGAGTGTACGAGGGAGAGGCTCCTACGAGCAGTACTTC
cdr3_aa: CAWSVRGRGSYEQYF

cdr3_length: 12
v_call: TRBV29-1
j_call: TRBJ1-2
d_call: .
clone_size: .
cdr3_nt: TGCAGCGCAGTCGGGAACTCCTATGGCTACACCTTC
cdr3_aa: CSAVGNSYGYTF

cdr3_length: 14
v_call: TRBV6-1
j_call: TRBJ2-7
d_call: .
clone_size: .
cdr3_nt: TGTGCCAGCAGTGAGGCGGGAACCGCCTACGAGCAGTACTTC
cdr3_aa: CASSEAGTAYEQYF

cdr3_length: 17
v_call: TRBV6-1
j_call: TRBJ2-3
d_call: .
clone_size: .
cdr3_nt: TGTGCCAGCAGTGTCCAAATCGAGGGGTTTCTCACAGATACGCAGTATTTT
cdr3_aa: CASSVQIEGFLTDTQYF

cdr3_length: 13
v_call: TRBV7-2
j_call: TRBJ2-7
d_call: TRBD2
clone_size: .
cdr3_nt: TGTGCCAGCAGCCAAGCGGGAAAGGACGAGCAGTACTTC
cdr3_aa: CASSQAGKDEQYF